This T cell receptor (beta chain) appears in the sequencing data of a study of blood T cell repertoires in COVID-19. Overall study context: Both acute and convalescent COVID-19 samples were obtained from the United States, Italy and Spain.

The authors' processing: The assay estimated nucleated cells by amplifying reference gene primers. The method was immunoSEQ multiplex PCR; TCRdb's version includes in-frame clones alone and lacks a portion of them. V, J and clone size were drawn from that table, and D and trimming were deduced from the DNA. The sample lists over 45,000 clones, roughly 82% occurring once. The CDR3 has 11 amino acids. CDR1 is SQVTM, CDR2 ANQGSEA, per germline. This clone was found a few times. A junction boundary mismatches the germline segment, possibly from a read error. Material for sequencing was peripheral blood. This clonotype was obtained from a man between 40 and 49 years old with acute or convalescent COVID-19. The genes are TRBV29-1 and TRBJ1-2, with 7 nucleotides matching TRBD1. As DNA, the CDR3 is TGCAGCGTTGATTTCCGGACAGGCTACCTCTTC. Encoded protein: CSVDFRTGYLF. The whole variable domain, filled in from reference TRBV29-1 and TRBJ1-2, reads SAVISQKPSRDICQRGTSLTIQCQVDSQVTMMFWYRQQPGQSLTLIATANQGSEATYESGFVIDKFPISRPNLTFSTLTVSNMSPEDSSIYLCSVDFRTGYLFGSGTRLTVV.